These 3 T cell receptor beta chains were all obtained from the same sample, sequenced in a study of a mutant IDH1 vaccine in newly diagnosed glioma. Noted time point: week 5, during vaccination. Every vaccination contained 300 ug of the mutant IDH1 20-mer peptide and was paired with topical imiquimod. These TCRs are of unknown antigen specificity. TCRdb's table, derived via immunoSEQ multiplex PCR, lists solely in-frame clones and lacks some. The sample includes tens of thousands of clones, approximately 80% seen only once; the top ten take 3.1%. The sample was PBMCs, taken from a glioma patient whose treatment included an IDH1 peptide vaccine. These receptors all stem from a woman aged 18-29 years with glioma. Some clones in this sample may be carry-over from other donors' samples.

The chain recombines TRBV27 with TRBJ2-1; 9 positions match TRBD2. The V gene's germline CDR1 is MNHEY and CDR2 SMNVEV (reference sequence). J gave up 0 bases and V 3 bases, and 27 bases lay outside the gene matches. The CDR3 loop spans 24 amino acids. CDR3 sequence: CASSFISPTAGTSQTTLSYNEQFF. CDR3 coding DNA: TGTGCCAGCAGTTTTATATCCCCAACGGCGGGGACTAGCCAAACAACCCTCTCCTACAATGAGCAGTTCTTC.

The CDR3 nucleotides are TGTGCCAGCAGCTTAGGGGGGTCCTACAATGAGCAGTTCTTC. Its translation is CASSLGGSYNEQFF. The chain joins TRBV7-2 to TRBJ2-1; D may match TRBD1 or TRBD2 (5 bases each). Germline V gene lookup returns CDR1 SGHTA and CDR2 FQGNSA. The CDR3 loop spans 14 amino acids. V lost 1 base, J lost 1 base, and 5 bases lay in between. Complete variable domain (other parts from reference TRBV7-2 and TRBJ2-1): GAGVSQSPSNKVTEKGKDVELRCDPISGHTALYWYRQSLGQGLEFLIYFQGNSAPDKSGLPSDRFSAERTGGSVSTLTIQRTQQEDSAVYLCASSLGGSYNEQFFGPGTRLTVL.

V and J are TRBV5-6 and TRBJ2-6; 7 nucleotides match TRBD1. The CDR3 contains 17 residues. Looked up from germline, CDR1 is SGHDT and CDR2 is YYEEEE. J was trimmed by 4 bases and V by 4 bases; bases with no gene match: 11. The CDR3 is CASSHRQGIYGANVLTF. As DNA, the CDR3 is TGTGCCAGCAGCCATAGACAGGGAATTTACGGGGCCAACGTCCTGACTTTC. Full variable domain (outside the CDR3, taken from reference TRBV5-6 and TRBJ2-6): DAGVTQSPTHLIKTRGQQVTLRCSPKSGHDTVSWYQQALGQGPQFIFQYYEEEERQRGNFPDRFSGHQFPNYSSELNVNALLLGDSALYLCASSHRQGIYGANVLTFGAGSRLTVL.